This T cell receptor beta chain comes out of a study of T cell changes during pregnancy in multiple sclerosis. The CDR3 covers 15 residues. The trim removed 3 bases at V and 10 bases at J, leaving 7 bases unmatched. Germline V gives CDR1 SGDLS, CDR2 YYNGEE. Sequencing was performed with immunoSEQ multiplex PCR; in TCRdb, only in-frame clones are kept and a portion is missing. The table records around 92,000 clones, about 93% of them present only once. The sample consisted of peripheral blood, taken in the first trimester of pregnancy. V and J are TRBV9 and TRBJ2-1; 13 bases are shared with TRBD2. The receptor was derived from a female donor with multiple sclerosis, enrolled in a pregnancy study. Here the CDR3 reads CASSEGLAGASEQFF. CDR3 in DNA: TGTGCCAGCAGCGAAGGACTAGCGGGGGCGAGCGAGCAGTTCTTC.